A selection of T cell receptor beta chains follows, all from one sample in a study of multiple sclerosis patients with progressive multifocal leukoencephalopathy. The data were produced by immunoSEQ multiplex PCR, yet TCRdb's version contains in-frame clones alone and is incomplete. The data show 25,000 to 35,000 clones, 70% to 90% seen once. Sequenced: PBMCs. Source of these receptors: a human donor with multiple sclerosis. The CDR3 runs from the conserved cysteine through the conserved F or W. The D gene is left open where the match is weak. Not all rows give a size; the values are once, few, many and, for expanded clones, a class.

TRBJ2-7,TRBV4-3,NA,NA,CASSQGASASYEQYF,TGCGCCAGCAGCCAAGGGGCTAGCGCGTCCTACGAGCAGTACTTC
TRBJ1-2,TRBV6-1,NA,NA,CASSEFGAGGYTF,TGTGCCAGCAGTGAATTCGGGGCGGGTGGCTACACCTTC
TRBJ1-1,TRBV4-2,few,NA,CASSQENPPNTEAFF,TGTGCCAGCAGCCAAGAAAACCCCCCGAACACTGAAGCTTTCTTT
TRBJ1-5,TRBV6-5,NA,NA,CASSYSEGGNQPQHF,TGTGCCAGCAGTTATTCCGAGGGTGGCAATCAGCCCCAGCATTTT
TRBJ2-7,TRBV7-9,NA,NA,CASSLVSAAKGEQYF,TGTGCCAGCAGCTTAGTGAGTGCGGCTAAAGGCGAGCAGTACTTC
TRBJ2-5,TRBV15,NA,NA,CATSREAQETQYF,TGTGCCACCAGCAGAGAGGCCCAAGAGACCCAGTACTTC
TRBJ1-6,TRBV6-5,NA,TRBD1,CASRGQGSSPLHF,TGTGCCAGCAGGGGACAGGGGAGCTCACCCCTCCACTTT
TRBJ2-7,TRBV27,NA,TRBD2,CASSPARGGGSYEQYF,TGTGCCAGCAGTCCGGCGCGCGGGGGGGGGTCCTACGAGCAGTACTTC
TRBJ1-2,TRBV2,once,NA,CASRQLTILNYGYTF,TGTGCCAGCCGACAGCTCACCATCCTTAACTATGGCTACACCTTC
TRBJ2-3,TRBV2,NA,TRBD1,CASSLTGSGSTDTQYF,TGTGCCAGCAGTCTGACAGGGTCGGGTAGCACAGATACGCAGTATTTT
TRBJ1-2,TRBV10-1,NA,NA,CASSEAANYGYTF,TGCGCCAGCAGTGAAGCGGCTAACTATGGCTACACCTTC
TRBJ2-2,TRBV5-1,NA,NA,CASSRSGRGDTGELFF,TGCGCCAGCAGCCGATCGGGGCGGGGAGACACCGGGGAGCTGTTTTTT
TRBJ2-2,TRBV27,NA,NA,CASSLVNRATGELFF,TGTGCCAGCAGTTTAGTCAACAGGGCCACCGGGGAGCTGTTTTTT
TRBJ1-2,TRBV7-2,NA,TRBD1,CASSPSGGQTLNYGYTF,TGTGCCAGCAGCCCTAGTGGGGGACAGACGTTAAACTATGGCTACACCTTC
TRBJ2-7,TRBV5-1,NA,NA,CASSPTALGTYEQYF,TGCGCCAGCAGCCCGACAGCTCTTGGGACCTACGAGCAGTACTTC
TRBJ2-6,TRBV27,NA,NA,CASSSGSGANVLTF,TGTGCCAGCAGTTCCGGCTCTGGGGCCAACGTCCTGACTTTC
TRBJ1-4,TRBV5-6,NA,TRBD1,CASSDGTGDEKLFF,TGTGCCAGCAGCGACGGGACAGGGGACGAAAAACTGTTTTTT
TRBJ2-5,TRBV5-6,NA,NA,CASSLAGLQETQYF,TGTGCCAGCAGCTTGGCAGGGCTACAAGAGACCCAGTACTTC
TRBJ2-2,TRBV7-3,NA,NA,CASSSRAGAFTGELFF,TGTGCCAGCAGCTCCCGAGCAGGGGCCTTCACCGGGGAGCTGTTTTTT
TRBJ2-3,TRBV5-1,NA,NA,CASSRTDTQYF,TGCGCCAGCAGTCGCACAGATACGCAGTATTTT
TRBJ1-2,TRBV5-4,NA,TRBD1,CASSLGTVYTF,TGTGCCAGCAGCCTAGGGACAGTCTACACCTTC
TRBJ1-1,TRBV2,NA,NA,CASKTGGNTEAFF,TGTGCCAGCAAGACCGGAGGTAACACTGAAGCTTTCTTT
TRBJ2-3,TRBV11-3,once,NA,CASSTGPGTQYF,TGTGCCAGCAGCACGGGGCCGGGTACGCAGTATTTT
TRBJ1-1,TRBV2,NA,NA,CASRKIRRIEAFF,TGTGCCAGCAGAAAAATCCGCCGGATTGAAGCTTTCTTT
TRBJ2-5,TRBV9,NA,TRBD1,CASSAGRTGIETQYF,TGTGCCAGCAGCGCCGGCCGGACAGGGATAGAGACCCAGTACTTC
TRBJ2-7,TRBV28,NA,NA,CASTKTVYEQYF,TGTGCCAGCACCAAGACAGTTTACGAGCAGTACTTC
TRBJ2-1,TRBV19,NA,TRBD2,CASSPRERGLAVYNEQFF,TGTGCCAGTAGCCCGCGTGAGAGGGGCCTAGCGGTTTACAATGAGCAGTTCTTC
TRBJ1-2,TRBV5-6,few,NA,CASSLSGSYGYTF,TGTGCCAGCAGCTTGTCTGGATCCTATGGCTACACCTTC
TRBJ2-7,TRBV6-1,few,TRBD2,CASSEWVAGGHYEQYF,TGTGCCAGCAGTGAATGGGTAGCGGGGGGGCACTACGAGCAGTACTTC
TRBJ1-2,TRBV9,NA,NA,CASSGDGGEDYGYTF,TGTGCCAGCAGCGGGGACGGAGGAGAGGACTATGGCTACACCTTC
TRBJ2-5,TRBV5-1,NA,NA,CASSPRGETQYF,TGCGCCAGCAGCCCTCGCGGGGAGACCCAGTACTTC
TRBJ1-5,TRBV19,NA,TRBD1,CASSKYRGSNQPQHF,TGTGCCAGTAGTAAATACAGGGGTAGCAATCAGCCCCAGCATTTT
TRBJ1-5,TRBV7-8,NA,NA,CASTKGDGYNQPQHF,TGTGCCAGCACCAAGGGGGATGGGTACAATCAGCCCCAGCATTTT
TRBJ2-7,TRBV27,NA,NA,CASSMAAGSSYEQYF,TGTGCCAGCAGCATGGCGGCAGGGAGCTCCTACGAGCAGTACTTC
TRBJ2-5,TRBV6-6,NA,NA,CASSGSRGIETQYF,TGTGCCAGCAGTGGAAGTCGGGGAATAGAGACCCAGTACTTC
TRBJ1-2,TRBV6-5,NA,NA,CASSYSPGAANYGYTF,TGTGCCAGCAGTTACTCTCCTGGGGCCGCCAACTATGGCTACACCTTC
TRBJ2-1,TRBV5-1,NA,TRBD1,CASSSTGGSYNEQFF,TGCGCCAGCAGCTCGACAGGGGGATCCTACAATGAGCAGTTCTTC
TRBJ2-7,TRBV5-4,NA,NA,CASSLPGLGSYEQYF,TGTGCCAGCAGCCTCCCCGGCTTAGGCTCCTACGAGCAGTACTTC
TRBJ1-2,TRBV11-2,NA,NA,CASSPAFATNYGYTF,TGTGCCAGCAGCCCTGCCTTTGCTACTAACTATGGCTACACCTTC
TRBJ1-6,TRBV7-6,NA,NA,CASSSGNNSPLHF,TGTGCCAGCAGCTCAGGGAATAATTCACCCCTCCACTTT
TRBJ2-7,TRBV6-5,NA,TRBD1,CASSHLMGQGKNEQYF,TGTGCCAGCAGTCACTTGATGGGACAGGGGAAAAACGAGCAGTACTTC
TRBJ2-1,TRBV5-6,NA,TRBD1,CASSLGPRDSGNEQFF,TGTGCCAGCAGCTTGGGGCCTCGGGACAGCGGTAATGAGCAGTTCTTC
TRBJ2-7,TRBV15,NA,NA,CATSRLPPHAGSYEQYF,TGTGCCACCAGCAGGCTTCCTCCCCATGCGGGGTCCTACGAGCAGTACTTC
TRBJ2-7,TRBV6-1,NA,TRBD1,CASSDRGPYEQYF,TGTGCCAGCAGTGACAGGGGGCCATACGAGCAGTACTTC
TRBJ2-7,TRBV7-8,NA,NA,CASTIDTAYEQYF,TGTGCCAGCACCATAGACACAGCCTACGAGCAGTACTTC
TRBJ2-7,TRBV5-5,NA,NA,CASSLALGTGYEQYF,TGTGCCAGCAGCTTGGCCCTAGGGACGGGCTACGAGCAGTACTTC
TRBJ2-3,TRBV19,NA,TRBD2,CASSHPGLAGVKTDTQYF,TGTGCCAGTAGTCACCCAGGACTAGCGGGGGTTAAAACAGATACGCAGTATTTT
TRBJ2-3,TRBV4-3,NA,NA,CASSQLGGGRTDTQYF,TGCGCCAGCAGCCAACTAGGGGGGGGGCGAACAGATACGCAGTATTTT
TRBJ2-3,TRBV27,NA,NA,CASSLIRGSTDTQYF,TGTGCCAGCAGTTTAATACGGGGAAGCACAGATACGCAGTATTTT